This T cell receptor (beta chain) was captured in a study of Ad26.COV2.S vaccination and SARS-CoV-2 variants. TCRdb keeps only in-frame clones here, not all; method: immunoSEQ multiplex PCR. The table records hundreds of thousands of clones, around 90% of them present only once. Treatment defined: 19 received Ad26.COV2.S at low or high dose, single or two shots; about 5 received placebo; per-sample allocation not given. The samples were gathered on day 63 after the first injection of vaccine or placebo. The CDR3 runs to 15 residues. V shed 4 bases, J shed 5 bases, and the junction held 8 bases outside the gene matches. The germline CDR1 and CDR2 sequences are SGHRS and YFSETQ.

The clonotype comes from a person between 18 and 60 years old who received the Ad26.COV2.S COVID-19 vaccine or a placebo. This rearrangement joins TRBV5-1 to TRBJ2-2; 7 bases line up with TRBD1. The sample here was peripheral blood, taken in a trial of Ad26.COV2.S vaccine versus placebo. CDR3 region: CASSVGTARTGELFF. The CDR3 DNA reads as TGCGCCAGCAGCGTCGGGACAGCGAGGACCGGGGAGCTGTTTTTT.